The 20 T cell receptor beta chains below all came from one sample that was sequenced in a study of beta chain features in type 1 diabetes. Every isolated RNA sample was fully reverse transcribed, so sequencing captured expressed TCRB transcripts. Sequencing was performed with immunoSEQ multiplex PCR; in TCRdb, only in-frame clones are kept and a portion is missing. Among over 100,000 clones listed, less than 40% were seen once. The sequenced sample consisted of stem cell memory CD4+ T cells from blood. The receptors shown here come from a woman aged 18-29 years in good health.

The chain combines TRBV4-2 with TRBJ1-1, with 9 bases identical to TRBD1. There are 15 residues in the CDR3. The V and J ends lost 2 bases and 5 bases, in that order; junction bases with no gene match: 6. Germline values: CDR1 LGHNA, CDR2 YNFKEQ. CDR3 DNA: TGTGCCAGCAGCCAACCCGGGACAGGGAATACTGAAGCTTTCTTT. Translated: CASSQPGTGNTEAFF.

The rearrangement links TRBV27 to TRBJ2-2, with D perhaps matching TRBD2 (5 bases). V was clipped by 8 bases and J by 6 bases, with 13 bases between them. This CDR3 has 13 amino acids. The V gene's germline CDR1 is MNHEY and CDR2 SMNVEV (reference sequence). This chain's CDR3 is CASSWTGAGELFF. CDR3 DNA: TGTGCCAGCTCGTGGACCGGGGCCGGGGAGCTGTTTTTT.

This chain links TRBV4-1 with TRBJ2-5, with D tentatively TRBD1 (6 bases). CDR1 and CDR2 from the germline V gene are MGHRA and YSYEKL. The CDR3 runs 14 residues. Trimming took off 2 bases at V and 4 bases at J, with 11 bases between the two ends. The CDR3 bases are TGCGCCAGCAGCCAATACAGGGAAGGAGAGACCCAGTACTTC. It yields the protein CASSQYREGETQYF.

The chain is built from TRBV5-4 and TRBJ2-1; tentative D call: TRBD2 (6 bases). Trimming left V 0 bases short and J 1 base short, with 8 bases between. CDR1 and CDR2 from the germline V gene are SGHNT and YYREEE (reference sequence). CDR3 size: 15 residues. CDR3 coding DNA: TGTGCCAGCAGCTTGGTGGGGGGTTCCTACAATGAGCAGTTCTTC. It translates to CASSLVGGSYNEQFF.

In its sample, this clone was seen a few times. This chain joins TRBV7-6 and TRBJ2-5; D remains ambiguous. CDR3 length: 12 residues. CDR1 is SGHVS and CDR2 is FNYEAQ in the germline V gene. V was shortened by 0 bases and J by 5 bases, with 4 bases between the two germline ends. CDR3: CASSLARETQYF. The CDR3, as DNA: TGTGCCAGCAGCTTAGCGCGGGAGACCCAGTACTTC.

The chain has TRBV29-1 and TRBJ2-1; 8 bases agree with TRBD1. The CDR3 is 15 residues long. Germline loops: CDR1 SQVTM, CDR2 ANQGSEA. V lost 2 bases and J lost 0; bases outside the gene matches: 3. The CDR3 is CSVERTGNSYNEQFF. CDR3 in DNA: TGCAGCGTTGAACGGACAGGGAACTCCTACAATGAGCAGTTCTTC.

The chain joins TRBV25-1 to TRBJ2-7; D perhaps matches TRBD2 (5 bases). Germline lookup yields CDR1 MGHDK and CDR2 SYGVNS. Trimming cost V 3 bases and J 4 bases, with 22 bases left between them. The length of the CDR3 is 17 residues. CDR3 sequence: CASSELPGRGRGYEQYF. DNA for the CDR3: TGTGCCAGCAGTGAGCTTCCGGGCAGAGGGCGTGGATACGAGCAGTACTTC.

The table lists this clone with a few counts. This sequence joins TRBV15 and TRBJ2-3; 8 nucleotides agree with TRBD2. The V segment lost 1 base and the J segment 3 bases; nucleotides outside the gene matches: 6. The germline gives CDR1 LNHNV, CDR2 YYDKDF (reference sequence). The CDR3 is made up of 16 amino acids. The CDR3 coding sequence is TGTGCCACCAGCAGAGGATCGGGAGGGCCAACAGATACGCAGTATTTT. It specifies CATSRGSGGPTDTQYF.

The genes are TRBV27 and TRBJ2-7; TRBD1 is a possible D gene (5 bases). The CDR3 is made up of 13 amino acids. The V end lost 4 bases, the J end lost 6 bases, and 13 bases lay between the germline ends. CDR1 and CDR2 from the germline V gene are MNHEY and SMNVEV (reference sequence). Here the CDR3 reads CASSSPRRAEQYF. In nucleotides, the CDR3 is TGTGCCAGCAGTTCCCCCCGCAGGGCCGAGCAGTACTTC.

The CDR3 DNA sequence: TGTGCCAGCAGCGTAAGAGGGATCAGAGGTTACGAGCAGTACTTC. Translating gives CASSVRGIRGYEQYF. The gene calls are TRBV5-8 and TRBJ2-7, with D maybe TRBD2 (5 bases). Germline V gives CDR1 SGHTS, CDR2 YDEGEE. The CDR3 extends over 15 amino acids. Trimming removed 4 bases at V and 4 bases at J, with 18 bases between.

The chain combines TRBV5-1 with TRBJ2-3; D unresolved. V was trimmed by 1 base and J by 0 bases, leaving 6 bases between them. CDR1 is SGHRS, CDR2 YFSETQ, per germline. The CDR3 is made up of 14 amino acids. The CDR3 region is CASSLFLSTDTQYF. The CDR3 coding sequence is TGCGCCAGCAGCTTGTTTCTCAGCACAGATACGCAGTATTTT.

This clone occurred many times. This chain joins TRBV30 and TRBJ2-5; 8 bases agree with TRBD2. J gave up 5 bases and V 4 bases, and 6 bases lay outside the gene matches. This CDR3 comprises 13 residues. Germline V gives CDR1 GTSNPN, CDR2 SVGIG (reference sequence). The CDR3, as DNA: TGTGCCTGGACTAGCGGGTCCGGGGAGACCCAGTACTTC. Amino acids: CAWTSGSGETQYF.

The V call is TRBV28, the J call TRBJ2-5; D possibly corresponds to TRBD1 (6 bases). The CDR3 has 15 amino acids. Trimming left V 0 bases short and J 2 bases short, with 10 bases between. Per the germline V gene, CDR1 is MDHEN and CDR2 is SYDVKM. The CDR3 protein is CASSLWGAGQETQYF. The DNA of the CDR3 is TGTGCCAGCAGTTTATGGGGGGCCGGGCAAGAGACCCAGTACTTC.

This clone was seen more than once but under ten times. V gene TRBV29-1 combines with J gene TRBJ1-1; possibly TRBD1 for D (6 bases). Per germline, CDR1 SQVTM and CDR2 ANQGSEA. Deletions cut 4 bases from V and 1 base from J, with 10 bases between. This CDR3 region has 13 residues. This CDR3 is CSVGIRGNTEAFF. In nucleotides, the CDR3 is TGCAGCGTTGGGATCAGGGGGAACACTGAAGCTTTCTTT. Complete variable domain (other parts from reference TRBV29-1 and TRBJ1-1): SAVISQKPSRDICQRGTSLTIQCQVDSQVTMMFWYRQQPGQSLTLIATANQGSEATYESGFVIDKFPISRPNLTFSTLTVSNMSPEDSSIYLCSVGIRGNTEAFFGQGTRLTVV.

The chain uses TRBV7-2 and TRBJ1-1; D not certain. Trimming pared 1 base from V and 5 bases from J, leaving 8 bases between. There are 13 residues in the CDR3. The germline CDR1 and CDR2 sequences are SGHTA and FQGNSA. This CDR3 is CASSLDPRTEAFF. The CDR3 coding sequence is TGTGCCAGCAGCTTAGACCCCCGGACTGAAGCTTTCTTT.

The chain joins TRBV6-5 to TRBJ2-7; 8 bases fit TRBD2. The CDR3 runs to 14 residues. The J segment lost 3 bases and the V segment lost 6 bases, leaving 7 bases of the junction unmatched. Germline CDR1 reads MNHEY; CDR2 reads SVGAGI. CDR3 loop: CASSKREKGYEQYF. CDR3 coding DNA: TGTGCCAGCAGCAAGCGGGAGAAGGGCTACGAGCAGTACTTC.

This clone has more than one count but fewer than ten. The rearrangement links TRBV18 to TRBJ1-2; 7 bases are shared with TRBD1. Trimming cost V 8 bases and J 4 bases; bases outside gene matches: 10. Germline V gene sequence: CDR1 KGHSH, CDR2 LQKENI. The CDR3 runs to 14 residues. Written as DNA, the CDR3 is TGTGCCAGCACAGGGACAGTGCTTGGCTATGGCTACACCTTC. It specifies CASTGTVLGYGYTF. Full variable domain (missing parts from reference TRBV18 and TRBJ1-2): NAGVMQNPRHLVRRRGQEARLRCSPMKGHSHVYWYRQLPEEGLKFMVYLQKENIIDESGMPKERFSAEFPKEGPSILRIQQVVRGDSAAYFCASTGTVLGYGYTFGSGTRLTVV.

V is TRBV28 and J is TRBJ2-7; no clear D gene. This CDR3 contains 12 residues. Trimming left V 6 bases short and J 2 bases short, with 8 bases between. CDR1 is MDHEN and CDR2 is SYDVKM in the germline V gene. This CDR3 is CASSIQPYEQYF. CDR3 in DNA: TGTGCCAGCAGCATACAGCCCTACGAGCAGTACTTC.

This sequence joins TRBV28 and TRBJ2-7, with 10 bases matching TRBD1. With V trimmed by 6 bases and J by 6 bases, 11 bases remained unmatched. The V gene's germline CDR1 is MDHEN and CDR2 SYDVKM. The CDR3 is made up of 15 amino acids. The CDR3 loop is CASSSGGTGASEQYF. The CDR3 DNA reads as TGTGCCAGCAGCTCCGGTGGGACAGGGGCTTCCGAGCAGTACTTC.

This clone was picked up one time. The chain recombines TRBV25-1 with TRBJ2-5; D may be TRBD2 (5 bases). V was trimmed by 3 bases and J by 6 bases, leaving 14 bases between them. From germline, CDR1 is MGHDK and CDR2 SYGVNS. This CDR3 is built from 14 residues. Written as DNA, the CDR3 is TGTGCCAGCAGTGAGCGGGCCTCCTGGAAGACCCAGTACTTC. Residues: CASSERASWKTQYF.